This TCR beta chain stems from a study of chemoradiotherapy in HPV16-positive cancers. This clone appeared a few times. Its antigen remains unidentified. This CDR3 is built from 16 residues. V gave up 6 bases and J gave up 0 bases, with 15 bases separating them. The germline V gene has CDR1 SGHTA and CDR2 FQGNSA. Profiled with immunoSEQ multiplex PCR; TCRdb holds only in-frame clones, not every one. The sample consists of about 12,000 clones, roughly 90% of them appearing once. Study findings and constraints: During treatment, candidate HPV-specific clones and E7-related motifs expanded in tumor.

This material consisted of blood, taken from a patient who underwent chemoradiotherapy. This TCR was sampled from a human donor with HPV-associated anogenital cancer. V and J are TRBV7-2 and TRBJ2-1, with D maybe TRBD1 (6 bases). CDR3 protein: CASRFLQGSSYNEQFF. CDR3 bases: TGTGCCAGCAGGTTCCTACAGGGCAGCTCCTACAATGAGCAGTTCTTC.